The text below deals with one T cell receptor (beta chain). Its target is unknown. Sequencing was performed with immunoSEQ multiplex PCR; in TCRdb, only in-frame clones are kept and a portion is missing. The table shows 100,000 or so clones, with about 90% occurring only once. This specimen comes from a study of T cell responses to AZD1222 COVID-19 vaccine. In germline, CDR1 is MGHRA, CDR2 YSYEKL. Trimming removed 2 bases from V and 0 bases from J, with 19 bases in between. The CDR3 consists of 18 residues. The study's findings and limits: Spike-specific TCR breadth rose after two AZD1222 doses, and depth rose as well. Reportedly, nearly half the spike-specific TCRs target unmutated variant regions.

The receptor was isolated from an adult in good health. The genes are TRBV4-1 and TRBJ2-5; D might be TRBD1 or TRBD2, each matching 5 bases. The sample in question was peripheral blood, obtained on day 0 of AZD1222 vaccination. CDR3 nucleotide sequence: TGCGCCAGCAGCCAAAACGAGAGGGACGGGGAGTACCAAGAGACCCAGTACTTC. This translates into CASSQNERDGEYQETQYF.